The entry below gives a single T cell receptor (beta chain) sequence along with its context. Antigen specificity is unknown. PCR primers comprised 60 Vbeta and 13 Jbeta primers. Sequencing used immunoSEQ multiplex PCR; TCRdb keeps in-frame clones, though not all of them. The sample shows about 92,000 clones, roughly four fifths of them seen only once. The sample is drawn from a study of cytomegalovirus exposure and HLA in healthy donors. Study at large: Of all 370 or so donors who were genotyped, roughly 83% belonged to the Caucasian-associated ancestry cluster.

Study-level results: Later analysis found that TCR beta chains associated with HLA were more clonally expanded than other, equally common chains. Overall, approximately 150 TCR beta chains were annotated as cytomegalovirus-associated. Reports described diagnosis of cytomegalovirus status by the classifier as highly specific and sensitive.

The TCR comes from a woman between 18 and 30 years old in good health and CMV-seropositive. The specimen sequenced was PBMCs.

The CDR3 coding sequence is TGTGCCAGCAGCTCTCGTACAGCCTTGGGGCGAGATGGATATGGCTACACCTTC. Translated, it gives CASSSRTALGRDGYGYTF. The chain couples TRBV7-8 to TRBJ1-2; D is possibly TRBD1 (5 bases). In germline, CDR1 is SGHVS, CDR2 FQNEAQ. The ends were cut back, 4 bases at V and 5 bases at J, with 26 bases in the middle. This CDR3 has 18 amino acids. The complete variable domain, with remaining parts taken from reference TRBV7-8 and TRBJ1-2, reads GAGVSQSPRYKVAKRGQDVALRCDPISGHVSLFWYQQALGQGPEFLTYFQNEAQLDKSGLPSDRFFAERPEGSVSTLKIQRTQQEDSAVYLCASSSRTALGRDGYGYTFGSGTRLTVV.